This is a list of T cell receptor beta chains from one sample in a study of T cells in Graves' hyperthyroidism and ophthalmopathy. Each CDR3 protein gets one entry after TCRdb re-called the multiplex PCR reads with MiXCR. The sample shows some 370,000 distinct CDR3 sequences, over 12% of them seen only once. Material: blood. These receptor sequences come from a man in his fifties with Graves' ophthalmopathy. Both conserved end residues are part of each CDR3. D genes are given only for firm matches. Clone size, where shown, is once, few, many, or a class for clones that have expanded.

many	TRBV6-2/TRBV6-3	TRBJ2-7	TRBD2	CASRLAGEHSYEQYF	TGTGCCAGCAGGCTAGCGGGAGAACACTCCTACGAGCAGTACTTC
many	TRBV5-1	TRBJ2-5	-	CASSLYRGRETQYF	TGCGCCAGCAGCTTGTATCGAGGCCGGGAGACCCAGTACTTC
many	TRBV2	TRBJ2-7	-	CASRTLGSFEQYF	TGTGCCAGCAGGACACTGGGGTCTTTCGAGCAGTACTTC
many	TRBV6-5	TRBJ2-3	TRBD2	CASSYPCLLAGAFTDTQYF	TGTGCCAGCAGTTACCCTTGCTTGCTAGCGGGAGCTTTCACAGATACGCAGTATTTT
many	TRBV28	TRBJ2-7	-	CASSPGDSYEQYF	TGTGCCAGCAGTCCAGGCGACTCCTACGAGCAGTACTTC
many	TRBV3-1	TRBJ2-1	-	CASSPWGSDNEQFF	TGTGCCAGCAGCCCTTGGGGTAGCGACAATGAGCAGTTCTTC
-	TRBV5-1	TRBJ2-1	TRBD2	CASSRGLAGEVEQFF	TGCGCCAGCAGCCGGGGACTAGCGGGAGAGGTTGAGCAGTTCTTC
-	TRBV6-5	TRBJ1-2	-	CASSYRASYGYTF	TGTGCCAGCAGTTACAGGGCCTCCTATGGCTACACCTTC
many	TRBV27	TRBJ2-1	TRBD2	CASSQSGLAGGSSYNEQFF	TGTGCCAGCAGTCAATCGGGACTAGCGGGAGGAAGCTCCTACAATGAGCAGTTCTTC
many	TRBV12-3/TRBV12-4	TRBJ1-2	-	CASSRTGYGYTF	TGTGCCAGCAGCCGGACGGGCTATGGCTACACCTTC
many	TRBV11-3	TRBJ2-4	TRBD1	CASSDPEGANIQYF	TGTGCCAGCAGCGACCCCGAGGGGGCGAACATTCAGTACTTC
-	TRBV20-1	TRBJ1-5	-	CSAAHGSSNQPQHF	TGCAGTGCCGCCCATGGTTCTAGCAATCAGCCCCAGCATTTT
-	TRBV7-9	TRBJ2-7	-	CASSPPDGIISYEQYF	TGTGCCAGCAGCCCCCCGGATGGGATAATCTCCTACGAGCAGTACTTC
-	TRBV19	TRBJ2-1	TRBD2	CASRSRTSGRWEQFF	TGTGCCAGCAGAAGTAGGACTAGCGGGAGATGGGAGCAGTTCTTC
-	TRBV9	TRBJ2-1	-	CATPMGSGGPDPENEQFF	TGTGCCACCCCCATGGGTAGCGGAGGGCCCGACCCTGAAAATGAGCAGTTCTTC
-	TRBV28	TRBJ2-1	TRBD2	CASSSTGLAGGQYNEQFF	TGTGCCAGCAGTTCCACCGGACTAGCGGGAGGCCAGTACAATGAGCAGTTCTTC